This TCR beta chain stems from a study of T cell responses to AZD1222 COVID-19 vaccine. Measured with immunoSEQ multiplex PCR; TCRdb has only the in-frame clones, and not every one. The sample has 150,000 to 200,000 clones, 85% to 95% seen once; the top ten hold more than 9%. The study, taken as a whole, reports: The study found vaccine-associated CD4 TCRs spanning spike, dominant at 160-218 and 743-854.

CDR1 and CDR2 (germline): WSHSY, SAAADI. V was clipped by 2 bases and J by 4 bases, with 11 bases between them. The CDR3 has 14 amino acids. As for this clone: The antigen is undetermined.

The material was peripheral blood, obtained on day 0 of AZD1222 vaccination. This chain uses TRBV10-2 with TRBJ1-1; a weak D match, TRBD1 (6 bases). The clonotype was recovered from an adult in good health. CDR3 residues: CASSELQGPTEAFF. The CDR3 region has the DNA TGCGCCAGCAGTGAGCTACAGGGTCCCACTGAAGCTTTCTTT.